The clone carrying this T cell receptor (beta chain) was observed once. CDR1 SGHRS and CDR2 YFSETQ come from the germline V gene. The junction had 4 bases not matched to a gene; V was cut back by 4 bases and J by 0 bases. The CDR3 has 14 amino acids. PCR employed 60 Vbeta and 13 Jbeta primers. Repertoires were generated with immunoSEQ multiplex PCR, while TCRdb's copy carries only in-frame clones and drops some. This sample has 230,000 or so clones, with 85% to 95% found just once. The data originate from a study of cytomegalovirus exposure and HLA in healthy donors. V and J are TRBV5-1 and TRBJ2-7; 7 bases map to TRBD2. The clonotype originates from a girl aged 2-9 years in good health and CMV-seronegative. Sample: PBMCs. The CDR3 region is CASSPGGSSYEQYF. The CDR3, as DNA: TGCGCCAGCAGCCCCGGGGGGTCCTCCTACGAGCAGTACTTC.